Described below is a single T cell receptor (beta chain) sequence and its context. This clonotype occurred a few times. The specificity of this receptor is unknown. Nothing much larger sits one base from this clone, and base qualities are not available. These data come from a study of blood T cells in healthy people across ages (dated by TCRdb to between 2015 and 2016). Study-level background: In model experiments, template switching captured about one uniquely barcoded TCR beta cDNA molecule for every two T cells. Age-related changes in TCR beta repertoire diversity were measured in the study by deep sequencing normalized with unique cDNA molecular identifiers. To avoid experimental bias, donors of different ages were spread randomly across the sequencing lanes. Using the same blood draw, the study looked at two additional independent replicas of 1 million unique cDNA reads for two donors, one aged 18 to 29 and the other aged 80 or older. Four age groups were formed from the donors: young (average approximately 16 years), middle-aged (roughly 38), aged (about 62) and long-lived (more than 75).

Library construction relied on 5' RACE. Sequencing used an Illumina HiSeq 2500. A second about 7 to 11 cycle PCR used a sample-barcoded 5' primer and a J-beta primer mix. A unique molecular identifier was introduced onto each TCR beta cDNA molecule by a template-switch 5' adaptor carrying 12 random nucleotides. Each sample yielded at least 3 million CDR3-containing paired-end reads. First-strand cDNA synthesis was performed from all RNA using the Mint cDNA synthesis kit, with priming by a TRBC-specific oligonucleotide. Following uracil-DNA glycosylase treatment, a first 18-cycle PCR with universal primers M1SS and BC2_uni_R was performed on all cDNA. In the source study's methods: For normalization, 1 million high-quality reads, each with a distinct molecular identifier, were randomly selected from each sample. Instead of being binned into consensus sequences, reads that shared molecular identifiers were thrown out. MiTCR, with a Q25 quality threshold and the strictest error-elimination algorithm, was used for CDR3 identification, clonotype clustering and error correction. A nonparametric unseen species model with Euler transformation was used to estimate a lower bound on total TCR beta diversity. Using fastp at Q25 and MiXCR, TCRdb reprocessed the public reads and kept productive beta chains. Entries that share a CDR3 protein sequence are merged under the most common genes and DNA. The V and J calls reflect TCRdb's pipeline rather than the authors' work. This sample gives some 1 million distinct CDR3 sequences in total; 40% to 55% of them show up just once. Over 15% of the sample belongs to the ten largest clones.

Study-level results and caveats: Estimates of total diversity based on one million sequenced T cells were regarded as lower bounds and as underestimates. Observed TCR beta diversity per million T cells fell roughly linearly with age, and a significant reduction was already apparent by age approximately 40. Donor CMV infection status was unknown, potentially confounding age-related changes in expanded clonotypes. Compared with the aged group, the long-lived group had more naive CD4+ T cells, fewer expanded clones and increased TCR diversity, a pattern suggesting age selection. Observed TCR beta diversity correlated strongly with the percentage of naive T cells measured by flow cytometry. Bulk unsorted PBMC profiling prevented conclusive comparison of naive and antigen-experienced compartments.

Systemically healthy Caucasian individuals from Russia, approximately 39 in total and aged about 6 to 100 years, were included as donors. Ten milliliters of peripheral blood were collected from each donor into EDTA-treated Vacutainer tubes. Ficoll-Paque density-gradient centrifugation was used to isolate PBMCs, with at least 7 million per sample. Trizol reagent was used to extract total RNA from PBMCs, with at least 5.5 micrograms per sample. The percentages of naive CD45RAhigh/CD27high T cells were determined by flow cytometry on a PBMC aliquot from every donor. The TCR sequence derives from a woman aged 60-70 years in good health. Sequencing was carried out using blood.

The CDR3 corresponds to CASSTGLTPGNYGYTF. The DNA sequence reads TGCGCCAGCAGCACCGGGCTCACTCCTGGTAACTATGGCTACACCTTC. This receptor chain uses TRBV5-1 and TRBJ1-2; a confident D gene designation cannot be given. The germline ends are 17 bases apart after V is trimmed by 4 bases and J by 1 base. The germline V gene sets CDR1 to SGHRS and CDR2 to YFSETQ. The CDR3 spans 16 residues, from the cysteine through the phenylalanine. Here the CDR3 DNA is all that survives: 48 bases in frame from base 1.